Following are 2 T cell receptor beta chains from one sample sequenced in a study of vaccination effects on CD4 cells after COVID-19. The method was immunoSEQ multiplex PCR; TCRdb's version includes in-frame clones alone and lacks a portion of them. The sample holds around 23,000 clones, 75% to 85% seen once. Their antigens are not known. The ViraFEST assay expanded antigen-specific CD4+ T cells with viral peptide pools before sequencing. Once cultured for about 9 days, the cells underwent separation to obtain CD4+ T cells. Between March and December 2020, the person had a SARS-CoV-2 infection that PCR confirmed. The sequencing here drew on CD4+ T cells from PBMCs cultured with a peptide pool, taken before COVID-19 vaccination. The receptor source for this set is a human donor who had a prior SARS-CoV-2 infection.

The chain carries TRBV5-4 and TRBJ1-2; D might be TRBD1 (6 bases). Trimming pared 4 bases from V and 2 bases from J, leaving 9 bases between. This CDR3 spans 13 amino acids. Germline CDR1 reads SGHNT; CDR2 reads YYREEE (reference sequence). The chain's CDR3 is CASSTTGNYGYTF. Written as DNA, the CDR3 is TGTGCCAGCAGCACGACAGGAAACTATGGCTACACCTTC.

The genes are TRBV2 and TRBJ2-7; maybe TRBD1 (5 bases). V gave up 7 bases and J gave up 6 bases, with 16 bases separating them. Germline V gives CDR1 SNHLY, CDR2 FYNNEI. The CDR3 totals 13 residues. The DNA for the CDR3 is TGTGCCAGCACCAGGGATAACTCTCGCGAGCAGTACTTC. Amino acids: CASTRDNSREQYF.